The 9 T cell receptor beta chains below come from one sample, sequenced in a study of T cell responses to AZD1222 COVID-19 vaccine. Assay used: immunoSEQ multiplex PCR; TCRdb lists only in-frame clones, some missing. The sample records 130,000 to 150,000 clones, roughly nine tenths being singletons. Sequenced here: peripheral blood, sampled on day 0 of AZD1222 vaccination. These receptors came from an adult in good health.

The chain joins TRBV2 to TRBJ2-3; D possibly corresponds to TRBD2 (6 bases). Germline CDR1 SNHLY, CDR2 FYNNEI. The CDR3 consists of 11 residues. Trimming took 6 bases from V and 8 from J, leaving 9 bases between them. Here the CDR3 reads CASRLGGTQYF. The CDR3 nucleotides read TGTGCCAGCAGACTGGGGGGTACGCAGTATTTT.

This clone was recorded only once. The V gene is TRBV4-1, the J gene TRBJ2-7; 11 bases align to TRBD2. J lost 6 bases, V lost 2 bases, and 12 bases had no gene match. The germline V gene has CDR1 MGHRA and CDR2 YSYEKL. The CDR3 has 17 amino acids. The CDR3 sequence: CASSQWPGSGRAGEQYF. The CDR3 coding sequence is TGCGCCAGCAGCCAATGGCCCGGTAGCGGGAGGGCCGGCGAGCAGTACTTC.

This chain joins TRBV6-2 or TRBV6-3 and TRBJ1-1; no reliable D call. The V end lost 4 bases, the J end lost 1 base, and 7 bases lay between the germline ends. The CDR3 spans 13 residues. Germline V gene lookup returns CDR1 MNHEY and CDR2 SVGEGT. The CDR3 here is CASSLRKNTEAFF. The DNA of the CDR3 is TGTGCCAGCAGTTTGAGGAAGAACACTGAAGCTTTCTTT.

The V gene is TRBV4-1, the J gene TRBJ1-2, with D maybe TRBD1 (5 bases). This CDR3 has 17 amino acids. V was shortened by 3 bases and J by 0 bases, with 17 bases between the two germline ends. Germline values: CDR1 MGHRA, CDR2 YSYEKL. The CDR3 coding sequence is TGCGCCAGCAGCCAGATTACCGGGACCTGGGCTAACTATGGCTACACCTTC. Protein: CASSQITGTWANYGYTF.

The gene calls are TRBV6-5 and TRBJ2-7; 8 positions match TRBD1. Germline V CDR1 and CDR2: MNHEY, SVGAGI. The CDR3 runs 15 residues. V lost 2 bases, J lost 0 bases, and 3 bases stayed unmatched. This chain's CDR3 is CASSYPTGASYEQYF. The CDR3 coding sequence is TGTGCCAGCAGTTACCCGACAGGGGCCTCCTACGAGCAGTACTTC.

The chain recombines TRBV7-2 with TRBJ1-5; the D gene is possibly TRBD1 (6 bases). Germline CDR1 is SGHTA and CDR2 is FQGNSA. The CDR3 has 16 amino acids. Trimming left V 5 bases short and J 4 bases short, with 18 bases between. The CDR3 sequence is CASSLKQGKSNQPQHF. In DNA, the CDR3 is TGTGCCAGCAGCCTGAAACAGGGCAAGTCGAATCAGCCCCAGCATTTT.

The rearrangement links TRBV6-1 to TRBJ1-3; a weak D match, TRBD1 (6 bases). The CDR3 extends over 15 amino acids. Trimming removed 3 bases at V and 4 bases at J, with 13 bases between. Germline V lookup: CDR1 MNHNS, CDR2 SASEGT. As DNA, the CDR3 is TGTGCCAGCAGTGAGCAGGGGAAGACAGGAAACACCATATATTTT. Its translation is CASSEQGKTGNTIYF.

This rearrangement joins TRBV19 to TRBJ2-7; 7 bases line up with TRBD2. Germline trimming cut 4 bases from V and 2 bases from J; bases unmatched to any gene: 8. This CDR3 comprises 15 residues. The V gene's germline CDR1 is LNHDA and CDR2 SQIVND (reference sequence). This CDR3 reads CASSTTGRGPYEQYF. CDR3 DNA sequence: TGTGCCAGTAGTACCACGGGGAGGGGCCCCTACGAGCAGTACTTC.

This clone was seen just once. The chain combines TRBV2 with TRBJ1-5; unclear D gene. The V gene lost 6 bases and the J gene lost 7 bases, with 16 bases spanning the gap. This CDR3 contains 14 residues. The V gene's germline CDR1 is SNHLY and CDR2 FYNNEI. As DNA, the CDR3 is TGTGCCAGCAGGATGGGCACGACGGAGCAGCCCCAGCATTTT. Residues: CASRMGTTEQPQHF.